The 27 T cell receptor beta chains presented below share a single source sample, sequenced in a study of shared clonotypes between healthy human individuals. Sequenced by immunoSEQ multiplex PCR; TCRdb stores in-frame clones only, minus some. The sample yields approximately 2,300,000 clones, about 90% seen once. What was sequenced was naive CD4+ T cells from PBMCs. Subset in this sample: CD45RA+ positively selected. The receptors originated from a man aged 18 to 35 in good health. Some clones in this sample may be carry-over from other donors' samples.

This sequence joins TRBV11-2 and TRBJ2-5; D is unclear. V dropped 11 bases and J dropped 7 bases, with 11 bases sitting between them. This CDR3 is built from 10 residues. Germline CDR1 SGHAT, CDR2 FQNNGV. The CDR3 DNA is TGTGCCTCCTCTGACGTGACCCAGTACTTC. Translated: CASSDVTQYF.

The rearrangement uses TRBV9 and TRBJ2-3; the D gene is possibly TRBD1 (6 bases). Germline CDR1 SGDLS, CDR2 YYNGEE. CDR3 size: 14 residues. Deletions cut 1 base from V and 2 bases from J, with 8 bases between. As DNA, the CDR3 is TGTGCCAGCAGCGTAAAGGGGGTCACAGATACGCAGTATTTT. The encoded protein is CASSVKGVTDTQYF.

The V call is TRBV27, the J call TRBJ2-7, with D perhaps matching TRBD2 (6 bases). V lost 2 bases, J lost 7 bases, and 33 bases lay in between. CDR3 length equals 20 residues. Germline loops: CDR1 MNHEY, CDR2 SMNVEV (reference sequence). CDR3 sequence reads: CASSLTMRGPLLDFAREQYF. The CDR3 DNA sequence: TGTGCCAGCAGTTTAACCATGCGGGGCCCGTTACTAGACTTTGCCAGGGAGCAGTACTTC.

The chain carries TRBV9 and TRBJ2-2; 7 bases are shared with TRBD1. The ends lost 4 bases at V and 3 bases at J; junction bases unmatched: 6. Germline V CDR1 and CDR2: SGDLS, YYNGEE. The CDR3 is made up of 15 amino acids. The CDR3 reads CASSSGQAYTGELFF. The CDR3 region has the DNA TGTGCCAGCAGCAGTGGACAGGCATACACCGGGGAGCTGTTTTTT.

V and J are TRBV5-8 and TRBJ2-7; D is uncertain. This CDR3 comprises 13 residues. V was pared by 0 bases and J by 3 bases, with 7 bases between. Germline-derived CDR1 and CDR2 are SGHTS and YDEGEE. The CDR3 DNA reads TGTGCCAGCAGCTTGGGCGGATTCTACGAGCAGTACTTC. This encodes CASSLGGFYEQYF.

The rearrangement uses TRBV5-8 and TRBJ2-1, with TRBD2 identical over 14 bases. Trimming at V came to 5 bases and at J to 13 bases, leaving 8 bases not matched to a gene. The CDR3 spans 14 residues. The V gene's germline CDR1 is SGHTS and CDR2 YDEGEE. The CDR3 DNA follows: TGTGCCAGCAGGGATGGGACTAGCGGGAGTCGCCAGTTCTTC. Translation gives CASRDGTSGSRQFF. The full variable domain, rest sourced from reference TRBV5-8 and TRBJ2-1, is EAGVTQSPTHLIKTRGQQATLRCSPISGHTSVYWYQQALGLGLQFLLWYDEGEERNRGNFPPRFSGRQFPNYSSELNVNALELEDSALYLCASRDGTSGSRQFFGPGTRLTVL.

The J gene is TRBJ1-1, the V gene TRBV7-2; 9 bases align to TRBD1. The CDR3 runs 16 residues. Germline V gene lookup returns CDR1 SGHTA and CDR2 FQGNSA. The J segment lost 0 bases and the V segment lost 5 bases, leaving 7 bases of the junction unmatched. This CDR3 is CASSLFRTGVNTEAFF. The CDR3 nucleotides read TGTGCCAGCAGCCTATTTAGGACAGGGGTGAACACTGAAGCTTTCTTT. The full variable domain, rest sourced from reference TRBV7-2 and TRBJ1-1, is GAGVSQSPSNKVTEKGKDVELRCDPISGHTALYWYRQSLGQGLEFLIYFQGNSAPDKSGLPSDRFSAERTGGSVSTLTIQRTQQEDSAVYLCASSLFRTGVNTEAFFGQGTRLTVV.

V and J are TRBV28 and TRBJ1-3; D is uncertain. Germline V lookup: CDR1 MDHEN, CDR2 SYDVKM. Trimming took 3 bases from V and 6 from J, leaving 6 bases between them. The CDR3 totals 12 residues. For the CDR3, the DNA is TGTGCCAGCAGTTTTTCCGTAAACACCATATATTTT. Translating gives CASSFSVNTIYF.

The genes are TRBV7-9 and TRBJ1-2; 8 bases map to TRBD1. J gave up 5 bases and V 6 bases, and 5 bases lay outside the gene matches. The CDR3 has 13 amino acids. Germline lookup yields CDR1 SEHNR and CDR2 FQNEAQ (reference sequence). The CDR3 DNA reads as TGTGCCAGCAGTAAGGACAGGGTGTATGGCTACACCTTC. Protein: CASSKDRVYGYTF.

This chain's CDR3 is CASSSAGALRTQYF. The CDR3 nucleotides read TGTGCCAGCAGTTCCGCCGGGGCGCTTCGGACCCAGTACTTC. The V call is TRBV28, the J call TRBJ2-5; D might be TRBD1 or TRBD2, each matching 5 bases. Deletions cut 4 bases from V and 7 bases from J, with 16 bases between. CDR3 length: 14 amino acids. From germline, CDR1 is MDHEN and CDR2 SYDVKM.

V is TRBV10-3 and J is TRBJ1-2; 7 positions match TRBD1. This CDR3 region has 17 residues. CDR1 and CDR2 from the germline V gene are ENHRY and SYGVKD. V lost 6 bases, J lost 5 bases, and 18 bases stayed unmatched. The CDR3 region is CAIRGDSAVMGSYGYTF. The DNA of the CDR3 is TGTGCCATCAGGGGGGACAGTGCGGTAATGGGGTCATATGGCTACACCTTC.

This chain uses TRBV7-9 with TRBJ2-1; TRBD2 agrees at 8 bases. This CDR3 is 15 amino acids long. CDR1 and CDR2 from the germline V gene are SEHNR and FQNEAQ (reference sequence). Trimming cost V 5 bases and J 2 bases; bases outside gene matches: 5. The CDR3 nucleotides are TGTGCCAGCAGCCTCCGGACTAGCACCTACAATGAGCAGTTCTTC. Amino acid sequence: CASSLRTSTYNEQFF.

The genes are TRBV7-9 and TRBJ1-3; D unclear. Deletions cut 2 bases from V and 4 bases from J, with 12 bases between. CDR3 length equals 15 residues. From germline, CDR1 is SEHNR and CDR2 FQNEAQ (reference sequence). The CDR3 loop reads CASSLTRVAGNTIYF. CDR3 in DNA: TGTGCCAGCAGCTTAACCCGGGTCGCGGGAAACACCATATATTTT.

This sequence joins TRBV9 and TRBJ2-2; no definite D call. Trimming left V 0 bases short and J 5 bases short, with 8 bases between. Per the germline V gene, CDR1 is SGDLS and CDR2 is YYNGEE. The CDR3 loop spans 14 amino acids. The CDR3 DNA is TGTGCCAGCAGCGTAGGTGGTTGGACCGGGGAGCTGTTTTTT. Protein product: CASSVGGWTGELFF.

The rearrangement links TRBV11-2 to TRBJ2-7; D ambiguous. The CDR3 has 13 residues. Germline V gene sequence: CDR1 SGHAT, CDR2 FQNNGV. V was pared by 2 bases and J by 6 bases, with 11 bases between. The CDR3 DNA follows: TGTGCCAGCAGCTTAATACAGTCTCTCGAGCAGTACTTC. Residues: CASSLIQSLEQYF.

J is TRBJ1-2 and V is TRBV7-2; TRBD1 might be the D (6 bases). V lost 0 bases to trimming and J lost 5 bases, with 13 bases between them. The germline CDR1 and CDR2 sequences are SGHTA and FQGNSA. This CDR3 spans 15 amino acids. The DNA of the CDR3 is TGTGCCAGCAGCTTAGCCCAGGACAGCCTATATGGCTACACCTTC. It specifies CASSLAQDSLYGYTF. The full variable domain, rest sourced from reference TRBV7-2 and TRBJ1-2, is GAGVSQSPSNKVTEKGKDVELRCDPISGHTALYWYRQSLGQGLEFLIYFQGNSAPDKSGLPSDRFSAERTGGSVSTLTIQRTQQEDSAVYLCASSLAQDSLYGYTFGSGTRLTVV.

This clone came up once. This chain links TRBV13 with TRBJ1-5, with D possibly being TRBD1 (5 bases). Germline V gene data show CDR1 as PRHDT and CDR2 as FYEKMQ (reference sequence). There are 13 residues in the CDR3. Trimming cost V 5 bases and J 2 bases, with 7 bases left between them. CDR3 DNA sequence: TGTGCCAGCAGCCGGGACCGCAATCAGCCCCAGCATTTT. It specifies CASSRDRNQPQHF.

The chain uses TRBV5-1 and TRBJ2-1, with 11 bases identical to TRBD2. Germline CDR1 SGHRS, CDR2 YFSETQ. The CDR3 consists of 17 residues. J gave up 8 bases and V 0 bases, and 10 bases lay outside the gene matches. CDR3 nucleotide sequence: TGCGCCAGCAGCTTGGTAGGGCTAGCGGGAGGCATCGATGAGCAGTTCTTC. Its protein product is CASSLVGLAGGIDEQFF.

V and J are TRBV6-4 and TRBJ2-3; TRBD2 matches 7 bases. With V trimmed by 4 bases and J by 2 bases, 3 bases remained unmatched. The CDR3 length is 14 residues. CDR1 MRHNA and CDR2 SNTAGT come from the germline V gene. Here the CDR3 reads CASSASGLTDTQYF. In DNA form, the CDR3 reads TGTGCCAGCAGTGCTAGCGGACTCACAGATACGCAGTATTTT.

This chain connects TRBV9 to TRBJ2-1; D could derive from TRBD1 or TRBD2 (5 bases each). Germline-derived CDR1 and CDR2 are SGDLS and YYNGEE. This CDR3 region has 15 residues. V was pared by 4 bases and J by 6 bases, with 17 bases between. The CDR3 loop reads CASSQKRDHFNEQFF. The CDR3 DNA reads TGTGCCAGCAGCCAAAAGAGGGACCACTTCAATGAGCAGTTCTTC. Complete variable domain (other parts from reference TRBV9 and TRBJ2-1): DSGVTQTPKHLITATGQRVTLRCSPRSGDLSVYWYQQSLDQGLQFLIQYYNGEERAKGNILERFSAQQFPDLHSELNLSSLELGDSALYFCASSQKRDHFNEQFFGPGTRLTVL.

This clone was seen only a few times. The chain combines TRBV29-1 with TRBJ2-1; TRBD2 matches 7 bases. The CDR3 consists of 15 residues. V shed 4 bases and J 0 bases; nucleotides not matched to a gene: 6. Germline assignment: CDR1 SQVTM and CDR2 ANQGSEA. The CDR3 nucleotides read TGCAGCGTTGGAACGTGGGACTACTCCTACAATGAGCAGTTCTTC. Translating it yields CSVGTWDYSYNEQFF.

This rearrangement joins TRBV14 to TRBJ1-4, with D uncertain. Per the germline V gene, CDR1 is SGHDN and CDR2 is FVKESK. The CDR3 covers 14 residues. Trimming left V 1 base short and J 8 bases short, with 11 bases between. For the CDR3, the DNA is TGTGCCAGCAGCCAAGGGGTCTGGGGAGAAAAACTGTTTTTT. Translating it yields CASSQGVWGEKLFF.

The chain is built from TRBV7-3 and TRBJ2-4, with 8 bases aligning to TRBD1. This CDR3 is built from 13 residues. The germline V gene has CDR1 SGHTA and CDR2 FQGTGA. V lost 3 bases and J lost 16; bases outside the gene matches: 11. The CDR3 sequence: CASSLTRDRPAYF. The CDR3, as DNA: TGTGCCAGCAGCTTGACAAGGGACAGGCCGGCTTACTTC. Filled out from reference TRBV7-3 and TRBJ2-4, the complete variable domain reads GAGVSQTPSNKVTEKGKYVELRCDPISGHTALYWYRQSLGQGPEFLIYFQGTGAADDSGLPNDRFFAVRPEGSVSTLKIQRTERGDSAVYLCASSLTRDRPAYFGAGTRLSVL.

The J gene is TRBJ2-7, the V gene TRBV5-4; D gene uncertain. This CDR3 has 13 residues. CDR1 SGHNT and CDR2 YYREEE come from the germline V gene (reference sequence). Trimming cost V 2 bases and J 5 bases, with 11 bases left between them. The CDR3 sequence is CASSFYALDEQYF. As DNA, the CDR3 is TGTGCCAGCAGCTTTTACGCTTTGGACGAGCAGTACTTC.

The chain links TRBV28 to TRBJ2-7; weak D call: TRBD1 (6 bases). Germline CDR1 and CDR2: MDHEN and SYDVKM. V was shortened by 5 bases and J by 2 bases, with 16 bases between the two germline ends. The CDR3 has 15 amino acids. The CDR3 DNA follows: TGTGCCAGCAGTCCGGGGACACTAGTAGCCTACGAGCAGTACTTC. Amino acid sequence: CASSPGTLVAYEQYF.

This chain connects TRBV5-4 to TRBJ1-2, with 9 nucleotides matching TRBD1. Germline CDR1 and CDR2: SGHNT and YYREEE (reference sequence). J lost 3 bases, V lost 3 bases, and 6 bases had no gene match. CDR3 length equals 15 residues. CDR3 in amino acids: CASSSPGQGYYGYTF. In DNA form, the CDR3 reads TGTGCCAGCAGCTCCCCGGGACAGGGTTACTATGGCTACACCTTC.

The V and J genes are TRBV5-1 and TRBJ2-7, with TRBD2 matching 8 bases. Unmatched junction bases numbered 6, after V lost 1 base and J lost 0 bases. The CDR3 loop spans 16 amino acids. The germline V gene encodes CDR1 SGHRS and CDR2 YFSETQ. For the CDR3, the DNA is TGCGCCAGCAGCTTGTCGGAGCGGGAGACCTCCTACGAGCAGTACTTC. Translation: CASSLSERETSYEQYF. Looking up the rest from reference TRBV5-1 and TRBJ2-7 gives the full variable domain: KAGVTQTPRYLIKTRGQQVTLSCSPISGHRSVSWYQQTPGQGLQFLFEYFSETQRNKGNFPGRFSGRQFSNSRSEMNVSTLELGDSALYLCASSLSERETSYEQYFGPGTRLTVT.